This T cell receptor beta chain was recovered during a study of blood T cell repertoires in COVID-19. Study overall: Samples representing acute and convalescent COVID-19 were sourced from the United States, Italy and Spain.

In the study's own analysis: How many nucleated cells were present was estimated from reference gene primer amplification. Profiling relied on immunoSEQ multiplex PCR, and the TCRdb table lists in-frame clones only, not all of them. That table gives V, J and clone size, and the DNA gave D and trimming. The sample lists over 90,000 clones, 91% occurring once. The germline V gene encodes CDR1 MNHEY and CDR2 SVGAGI. This CDR3 spans 12 amino acids. Trimming removed 6 bases from V and 4 bases from J, with 7 bases in between. V usage is TRBV6-5 and J usage is TRBJ2-1; a possible D gene is TRBD1 (6 bases). The receptor comes from a man aged 18 to 29 with acute or convalescent COVID-19. The sample was peripheral blood. The CDR3 coding sequence is TGTGCCAGCAGCCAGGGGTACAATGAGCAGTTCTTC. Its protein is CASSQGYNEQFF.